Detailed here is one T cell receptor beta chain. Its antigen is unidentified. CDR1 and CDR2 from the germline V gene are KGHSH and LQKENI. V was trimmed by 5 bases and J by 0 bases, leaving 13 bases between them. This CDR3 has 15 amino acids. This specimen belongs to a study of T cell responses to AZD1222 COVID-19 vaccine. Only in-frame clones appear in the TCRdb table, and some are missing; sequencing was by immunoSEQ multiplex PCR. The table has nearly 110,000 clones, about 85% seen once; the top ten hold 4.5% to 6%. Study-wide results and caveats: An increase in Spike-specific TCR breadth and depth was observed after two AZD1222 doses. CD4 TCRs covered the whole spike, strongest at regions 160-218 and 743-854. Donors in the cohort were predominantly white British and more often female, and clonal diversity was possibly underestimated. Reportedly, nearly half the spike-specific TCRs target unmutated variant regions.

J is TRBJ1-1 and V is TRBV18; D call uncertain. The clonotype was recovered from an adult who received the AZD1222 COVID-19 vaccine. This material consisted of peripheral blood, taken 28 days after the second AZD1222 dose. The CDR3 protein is CASSIRAQMNTEAFF. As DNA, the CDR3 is TGTGCCAGCTCAATAAGGGCTCAGATGAACACTGAAGCTTTCTTT.